The source of this TCR beta chain is a study of cytomegalovirus exposure and HLA in healthy donors. The wider study: Earlier work reported approximately 110 million unique TCR beta sequences from about 179 million T cells.

Trimming at V came to 2 bases and at J to 6 bases, leaving 6 bases not matched to a gene. Germline assignment: CDR1 MGHDK and CDR2 SYGVNS. The CDR3 is made up of 15 amino acids. This clone appeared a single time. Its antigen is as yet unknown. Whole-study findings and limits: Investigators reported some 150 TCR beta chains as tied to cytomegalovirus. One variant, a missense change in DCLRE1C, was linked in a later analysis to TCR beta V- and J-gene trimming. Accurate HLA-A and HLA-B prediction from TCR beta sequences was reported for most subjects.

With 60 Vbeta and 13 Jbeta primers, the PCR was carried out. The table came from immunoSEQ multiplex PCR; TCRdb's copy has only in-frame clones and leaves some out. The sample has 200,000 or so clones, around four fifths seen once; the top ten hold roughly 2.6%. The receptor comes from a woman aged 45-60 years in good health and CMV-seropositive. The sequencing sample was made of PBMCs. The chain employs TRBV25-1 and TRBJ1-4; 7 bases are a match to TRBD1. The chain's CDR3 is CASSEGLTGDEKLFF. The CDR3 DNA is TGTGCCAGCAGTGAAGGTCTCACAGGGGATGAAAAACTGTTTTTT.